These T cell receptor beta chains were read from a single sample in a study of blood T cell repertoires in COVID-19. Produced via immunoSEQ multiplex PCR; TCRdb's table is partial and in-frame only. The data show around 100,000 clones, with around 80% seen just once and roughly 0.89% held by the top ten. Sequences were obtained from peripheral blood. The receptors come from a woman aged 70 to 79 with acute or convalescent COVID-19. Each CDR3 is given with its conserved first and last residue. The D gene is left open where the match is weak. Size is stated for part of the rows, as once, few or many counts, or as a class when the clone is expanded.

TGTGCCAGCAGATACACGGTGGGGGGTAATTCACCCCTCCACTTT CASRYTVGGNSPLHF . 15 TRBV27 . TRBJ1-6
TGTGCCAGCAGTAAGGGGTTTAATGAAAAACTGTTTTTT CASSKGFNEKLFF . 13 TRBV28 . TRBJ1-4
TGTGCCAGTAAGGGCGGGACAGGAGATAATTCACCCCTCCACTTT CASKGGTGDNSPLHF . 15 TRBV5-6 TRBD1 TRBJ1-6
TGTGCCAGCAGCTTGGGTTCAGGGCCCCAGCATTTT CASSLGSGPQHF . 12 TRBV11-2 . TRBJ1-5
TGTGCCAGCAGCTTAATGGCAGGGAGGAATTCACCCCTCCACTTT CASSLMAGRNSPLHF . 15 TRBV7-3 . TRBJ1-6
TGCGCCAGCAGCCTGGACAGTCCTAGCAATCAGCCCCAGCATTTT CASSLDSPSNQPQHF . 15 TRBV5-1 . TRBJ1-5
TGTGCCAGCAGCCCCAATTGGAGGGAGGGTGGCGAGCAGTACTTC CASSPNWREGGEQYF . 15 TRBV7-9 TRBD2 TRBJ2-7
TGTGCCAGCAGGAAACAGGGAGCGAACACTGAAGCTTTCTTT CASRKQGANTEAFF . 14 TRBV6-5 . TRBJ1-1
TGTGCCAGCAGTTGGACTAGCGGGAGGGTCGACGAGCAGTACTTC CASSWTSGRVDEQYF . 15 TRBV27 TRBD2 TRBJ2-7
TGTGCCAGCAGTCGTACCGGGGAGCTGTTTTTT CASSRTGELFF few 11 TRBV6-2/TRBV6-3 . TRBJ2-2
TGTGCCAGCAGTTCCGGGGGGGGGAGCGGGCAGTTCTTC CASSSGGGSGQFF . 13 TRBV12-3/TRBV12-4 TRBD2 TRBJ2-1
TGTGCCAGCAGTGAATGGGGGGGTAACTATGGCTACACCTTC CASSEWGGNYGYTF . 14 TRBV25-1 . TRBJ1-2
TGTGCCAGCAGTTGGGGGGATCTTCGGCCCCAGCATTTT CASSWGDLRPQHF . 13 TRBV25-1 . TRBJ1-5
TGCGCCAGCAGCACCGGGACAGGGTGGTACAATGAGCAGTTCTTC CASSTGTGWYNEQFF few 15 TRBV5-1 TRBD1 TRBJ2-1
TGTGCCAGCAGCTTCGGCGGTTATAATTCACCCCTCCACTTT CASSFGGYNSPLHF . 14 TRBV5-8 . TRBJ1-6
TGTGCCAGCAGCTATATAGGGGGCTACAATGAGCAGTTCTTC CASSYIGGYNEQFF . 14 TRBV3-1/TRBV3-2 . TRBJ2-1
TGTGCCAGCAGTTTTCAACAGGGGGGCAGTCAGCCCCAGCATTTT CASSFQQGGSQPQHF . 15 TRBV27 TRBD1 TRBJ1-5
TGTGCCAGTAGTATAGAACGAGGGGGCCCCCCAGGGGCCCAGGAGACCCAGTACTTC CASSIERGGPPGAQETQYF . 19 TRBV19 TRBD1 TRBJ2-5
TGTGCCAGTAGTACGGGGACAGGGTCTCCGACGAACACCGGGGAGCTGTTTTTT CASSTGTGSPTNTGELFF . 18 TRBV19 TRBD1 TRBJ2-2
TGTGCCATCAGTAGCTCCTCCTACGAGCAGTACTTC CAISSSSYEQYF . 12 TRBV12-3/TRBV12-4 . TRBJ2-7
TGTGCCAGCAGTTCCGACAGGCATGGCTACACCTTC CASSSDRHGYTF few 12 TRBV2 . TRBJ1-2
TGTGCCAGCAGCCCGAGGACAGGGACCTACAGGGAGCAGTTCTTC CASSPRTGTYREQFF . 15 TRBV9 TRBD1 TRBJ2-1
TGTGCCAGCAGCAAGAGGACTAGCGGGGGGTATCCTCCTAGCACAGATACGCAGTATTTT CASSKRTSGGYPPSTDTQYF . 20 TRBV21-1 . TRBJ2-3
TGTGCCCTACGGGGGGACCAATCTGGAAACACCATATATTTT CALRGDQSGNTIYF . 14 TRBV10-3 . TRBJ1-3
TGCGCCAGCAGAGGACAGGGAGGCACTGAAGCTTTCTTT CASRGQGGTEAFF . 13 TRBV10-1 TRBD1 TRBJ1-1
TGTGCCAGCAGCCAAGATAAGCAGGACAGACGATATAGCAATCAGCCCCAGCATTTT CASSQDKQDRRYSNQPQHF . 19 TRBV14 . TRBJ1-5
TGTGCCTGGAGTCTGGGGCAGGGCAATCAGCCCCAGCATTTT CAWSLGQGNQPQHF . 14 TRBV30 . TRBJ1-5
TGTGCCAGCAGCTTATGGACAACCACTGAAGCTTTCTTT CASSLWTTTEAFF . 13 TRBV7-6 . TRBJ1-1
TGTGCCAGCAGTCCAAACAGGGGGGACGAGCAGTACTTC CASSPNRGDEQYF . 13 TRBV2 TRBD1 TRBJ2-7